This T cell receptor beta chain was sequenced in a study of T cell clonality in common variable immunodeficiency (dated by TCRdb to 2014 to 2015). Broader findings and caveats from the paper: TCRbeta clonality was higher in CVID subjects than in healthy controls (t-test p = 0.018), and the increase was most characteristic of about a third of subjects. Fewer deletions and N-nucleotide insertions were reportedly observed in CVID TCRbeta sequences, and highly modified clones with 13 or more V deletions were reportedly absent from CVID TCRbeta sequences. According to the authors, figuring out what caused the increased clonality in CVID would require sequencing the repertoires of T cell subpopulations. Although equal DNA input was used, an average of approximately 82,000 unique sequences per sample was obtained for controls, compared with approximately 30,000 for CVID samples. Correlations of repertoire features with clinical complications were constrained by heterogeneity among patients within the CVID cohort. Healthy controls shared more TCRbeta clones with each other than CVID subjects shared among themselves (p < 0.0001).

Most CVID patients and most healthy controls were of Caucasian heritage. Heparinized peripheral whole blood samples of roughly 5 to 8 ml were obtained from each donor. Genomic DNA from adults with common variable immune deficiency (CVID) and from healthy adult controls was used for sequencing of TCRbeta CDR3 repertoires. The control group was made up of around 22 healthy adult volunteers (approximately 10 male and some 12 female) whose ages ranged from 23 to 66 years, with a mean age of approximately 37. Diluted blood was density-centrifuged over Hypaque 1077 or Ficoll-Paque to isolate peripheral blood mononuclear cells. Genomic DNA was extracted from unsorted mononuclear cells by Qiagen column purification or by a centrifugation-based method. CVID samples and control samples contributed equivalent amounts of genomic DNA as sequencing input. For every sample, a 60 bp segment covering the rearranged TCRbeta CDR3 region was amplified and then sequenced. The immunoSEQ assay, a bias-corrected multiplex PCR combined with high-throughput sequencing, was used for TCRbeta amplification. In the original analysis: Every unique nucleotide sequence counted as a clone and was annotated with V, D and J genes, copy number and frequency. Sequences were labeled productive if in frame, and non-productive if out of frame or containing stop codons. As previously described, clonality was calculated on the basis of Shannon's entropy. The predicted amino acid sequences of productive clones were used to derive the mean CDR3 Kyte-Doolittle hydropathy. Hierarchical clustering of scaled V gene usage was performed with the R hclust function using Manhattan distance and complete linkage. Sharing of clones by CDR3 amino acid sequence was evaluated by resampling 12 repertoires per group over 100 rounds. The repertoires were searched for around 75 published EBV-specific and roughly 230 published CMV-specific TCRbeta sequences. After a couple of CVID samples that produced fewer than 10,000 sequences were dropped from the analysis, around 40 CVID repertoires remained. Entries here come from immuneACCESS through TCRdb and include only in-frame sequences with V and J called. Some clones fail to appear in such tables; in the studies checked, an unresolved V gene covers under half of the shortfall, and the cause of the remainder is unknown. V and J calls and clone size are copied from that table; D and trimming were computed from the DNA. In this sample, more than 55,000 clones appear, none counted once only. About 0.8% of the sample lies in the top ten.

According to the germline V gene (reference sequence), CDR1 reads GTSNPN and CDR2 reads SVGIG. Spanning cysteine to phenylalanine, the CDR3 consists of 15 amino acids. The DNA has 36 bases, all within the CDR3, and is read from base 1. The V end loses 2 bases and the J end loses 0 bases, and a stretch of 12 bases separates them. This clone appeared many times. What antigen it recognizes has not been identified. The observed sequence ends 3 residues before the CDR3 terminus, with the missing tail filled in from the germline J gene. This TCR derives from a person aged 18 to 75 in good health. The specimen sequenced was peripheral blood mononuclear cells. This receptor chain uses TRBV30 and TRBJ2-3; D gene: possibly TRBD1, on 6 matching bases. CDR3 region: CAWSWGHSSTDTQYF. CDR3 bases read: TGTGCCTGGAGTTGGGGACATTCAAGCACAGATACG.